Listed below are T cell receptor beta chains from one sample, sequenced in a study of T cells in Graves' hyperthyroidism and ophthalmopathy. Via MiXCR, TCRdb re-called the multiplex PCR reads, giving one row per CDR3 protein. The data contain about 540,000 distinct CDR3 sequences, under 60% of them seen just once; the ten biggest clones take up about 7.8%. The sequencing sample was made of peripheral blood or thyroid tissue (not recorded which). Source of these receptors: a woman between 18 and 29 years old with Graves' hyperthyroidism. CDR3s include the opening cysteine and the closing phenylalanine or tryptophan. The D gene is left open where the match is weak. Some rows have no size entry. The others give once, few or many, or a class for an expanded clone.

cdr3_aa	cdr3_nt	clone_size	cdr3_length	v_call	j_call	d_call
CSAPTSSYGYTF	TGCAGTGCTCCGACTAGCTCCTACGGCTACACCTTC	NA	12	TRBV20-1	TRBJ1-2	NA
CASSSLGQVFTEAFF	TGTGCCAGCAGCTCCTTGGGACAGGTGTTCACTGAAGCTTTCTTT	many	15	TRBV13	TRBJ1-1	TRBD1
CASSIGTSGGDTQYF	TGTGCCAGCAGCATCGGGACTAGCGGGGGGGATACGCAGTATTTT	NA	15	TRBV7-3	TRBJ2-3	TRBD2
CASSLGGSTETQYF	TGTGCCAGCTCACTGGGGGGGAGCACTGAGACCCAGTACTTC	NA	14	TRBV9	TRBJ2-5	TRBD2
CASSLTGGTNTGELFF	TGTGCCAGCAGCTTAACCGGGGGAACGAACACCGGGGAGCTGTTTTTT	NA	16	TRBV7-3	TRBJ2-2	NA
CSVAGGPGNTIYF	TGCAGCGTTGCGGGCGGGCCTGGAAACACCATATATTTT	many	13	TRBV29-1	TRBJ1-3	NA
CASGTTSSYEQYF	TGTGCCAGCGGGACGACCAGCTCCTACGAGCAGTACTTC	NA	13	TRBV3-1	TRBJ2-7	NA
CASSVAGGDNEQYF	TGCGCCAGCAGTGTTGCGGGAGGGGACAATGAGCAGTACTTC	NA	14	TRBV10-2	TRBJ2-7	TRBD2
CASSRTKTVMNTEGFF	TGTGCCAGCTCACGAACCAAGACAGTCATGAACACTGAAGGTTTCTTT	NA	16	TRBV18	TRBJ1-1	NA
CASSLVKGGSGFNQPQHF	TGTGCCAGCAGCTTGGTTAAGGGGGGAAGCGGCTTCAATCAGCCCCAGCATTTT	many	18	TRBV7-8	TRBJ1-5	NA
CASSRELNTGELFF	TGCGCCAGCAGCCGAGAATTAAACACCGGGGAGCTGTTTTTT	NA	14	TRBV4-1	TRBJ2-2	NA
CASSLEYAGGSEQYF	TGTGCCAGCAGCTTAGAGTATGCGGGAGGGAGTGAGCAGTACTTC	many	15	TRBV7-6	TRBJ2-7	TRBD2
CASSPGDVDREKLFF	TGTGCCAGTAGTCCCGGGGACGTCGATCGTGAAAAACTGTTTTTT	many	15	TRBV19	TRBJ1-4	NA
CASRKDRENEKLFF	TGTGCCAGCAGGAAGGACAGGGAGAATGAAAAACTGTTTTTT	NA	14	TRBV7-9	TRBJ1-4	TRBD1
CASSFAGGDSYTF	TGTGCCAGCAGCTTCGCAGGGGGCGATAGCTACACCTTC	many	13	TRBV7-3	TRBJ1-2	TRBD1
CSPPYGGTQETQYF	TGCAGTCCTCCTTATGGGGGCACCCAAGAGACCCAGTACTTC	NA	14	TRBV29-1	TRBJ2-5	NA
CASSSYPGLWLYEQYF	TGTGCCAGCAGTTCTTATCCGGGACTTTGGCTCTACGAGCAGTACTTC	NA	16	TRBV12-3/TRBV12-4	TRBJ2-7	NA
CASGIGYTF	TGCGCCAGCGGCATAGGCTACACCTTC	NA	9	TRBV5-1	TRBJ1-2	NA
CASTRRGHSNQPQHF	TGTGCCAGCACCCGCAGGGGTCATAGCAATCAGCCCCAGCATTTT	many	15	TRBV6-1	TRBJ1-5	NA
CSASPRLGNREQYF	TGCAGTGCTAGCCCGCGCCTAGGGAACCGCGAGCAGTACTTC	many	14	TRBV20-1	TRBJ2-7	NA
CASSHTESGELFF	TGTGCCAGCAGTCACACGGAATCCGGGGAGCTGTTTTTT	few	13	TRBV6-5	TRBJ2-2	NA
CASREVDRGYQETQYF	TGCGCCAGCAGGGAAGTGGACAGGGGGTACCAAGAGACCCAGTACTTC	many	16	TRBV4-1	TRBJ2-5	TRBD1
CASSDPSRGANVLTF	TGTGCCAGCAGCGACCCATCGAGAGGGGCCAACGTCCTGACTTTC	NA	15	TRBV12-3/TRBV12-4	TRBJ2-6	NA
CASSHPTGGLTNEKLFF	TGTGCCAGCAGCCATCCGACAGGGGGCTTAACTAATGAAAAACTGTTTTTT	few	17	TRBV7-2	TRBJ1-4	TRBD1
CASSLELAGGTDTQYF	TGCGCCAGCAGCTTGGAACTAGCGGGAGGCACAGATACGCAGTATTTT	few	16	TRBV7-2	TRBJ2-3	TRBD2
CASSINSSLAPSYEQYF	TGTGCCAGTAGTATTAACAGCAGCTTAGCACCCTCCTACGAGCAGTACTTC	once	17	TRBV19	TRBJ2-7	NA
CASSRGVSGSVAYF	TGCGCCAGCAGCCGGGGGGTTAGCGGGAGTGTCGCGTACTTC	many	14	TRBV5-1	TRBJ2-7	TRBD2
CASSPAGTTHETQYF	TGTGCCAGCAGCCCGGCCGGAACCACTCACGAGACCCAGTACTTC	many	15	TRBV7-2	TRBJ2-5	NA
CATSPDRGSEKLFF	TGTGCCACCAGCCCCGACAGGGGGTCTGAAAAACTGTTTTTT	many	14	TRBV15	TRBJ1-4	TRBD1
CATRDRGVRDTEAFF	TGTGCCACCAGGGACAGGGGAGTAAGGGACACTGAAGCTTTCTTT	NA	15	TRBV2	TRBJ1-1	TRBD1
CASRSGTGGSYEQYF	TGTGCCAGCAGATCCGGGACAGGGGGCTCCTACGAGCAGTACTTC	NA	15	TRBV5-6	TRBJ2-7	TRBD1
CAWSVLGDAAFF	TGTGCCTGGAGTGTACTGGGGGACGCGGCTTTCTTT	many	12	TRBV30	TRBJ1-1	NA
CASSLRLRLAELPTGELFF	TGTGCCAGCAGCCTACGCCTTAGACTAGCGGAGCTCCCAACCGGGGAGCTGTTTTTT	NA	19	TRBV7-8	TRBJ2-2	TRBD2
CASRYRGSSYNEQFF	TGTGCCAGCAGGTATCGTGGGAGCTCCTACAATGAGCAGTTCTTC	NA	15	TRBV12-3/TRBV12-4	TRBJ2-1	NA
CASSEQNNYGYTF	TGCGCCAGCAGCGAACAGAATAACTATGGCTACACCTTC	many	13	TRBV5-1	TRBJ1-2	NA
CSARRTGDEQYF	TGCAGCGCCAGGAGGACAGGGGACGAGCAGTACTTC	NA	12	TRBV29-1	TRBJ2-7	TRBD1
CAISESGSSYNEQFF	TGTGCCATCAGTGAGTCAGGGAGCTCCTACAATGAGCAGTTCTTC	NA	15	TRBV10-3	TRBJ2-1	NA
CASSSDRVSYEQYF	TGTGCCAGCAGTTCGGATCGGGTTTCCTACGAGCAGTACTTC	NA	14	TRBV27	TRBJ2-7	NA
CASSTTSGTGETQYF	TGTGCCAGCAGTACGACTAGCGGGACCGGAGAGACCCAGTACTTC	few	15	TRBV28	TRBJ2-5	TRBD2
CSARSRLAVQETQYF	TGCAGTGCTAGGTCGCGACTAGCAGTCCAAGAGACCCAGTACTTC	many	15	TRBV20-1	TRBJ2-5	TRBD2
CASSLTRGGEQYF	TGTGCCAGCAGCTTAACCCGTGGGGGGGAGCAGTACTTC	NA	13	TRBV7-3	TRBJ2-7	NA
CASSLSGGILSPLHF	TGTGCCAGCAGCTTGTCAGGGGGCATCTTGTCACCCCTCCACTTT	many	15	TRBV11-3	TRBJ1-6	TRBD1
CASSPGSTSRAKQYF	TGTGCCAGCAGCCCTGGTTCCACTAGCAGGGCCAAGCAGTACTTC	once	15	TRBV7-2	TRBJ2-7	NA
CASTYSQVNTEASF	TGTGCCAGCACCTACAGTCAGGTTAACACTGAAGCTTCCTTT	NA	14	TRBV7-2	TRBJ1-1	NA
CATSDLRLAKTGELFF	TGTGCCACCAGTGATTTAAGACTAGCGAAAACCGGGGAGCTGTTTTTT	NA	16	TRBV24-1	TRBJ2-2	TRBD2
CASSSGTGYQETQYF	TGTGCCAGCAGCTCCGGGACAGGGTACCAAGAGACCCAGTACTTC	few	15	TRBV12-3/TRBV12-4	TRBJ2-5	TRBD1
CASSLALLSYNEQFF	TGCGCCAGCAGCTTGGCCCTCTTATCCTACAATGAGCAGTTCTTC	once	15	TRBV5-1	TRBJ2-1	NA
CASSGGRTSGVYNEQFF	TGTGCCAGCAGCGGCGGCAGGACTTCGGGGGTCTACAATGAGCAGTTCTTC	NA	17	TRBV7-9	TRBJ2-1	NA
CASSYGSLNSPLHF	TGTGCCAGCAGTTACGGCAGTCTGAATTCACCCCTCCACTTT	NA	14	TRBV6-5	TRBJ1-6	NA
CSDRAGTDFDTEAFF	TGCAGCGATCGTGCAGGAACCGACTTTGACACTGAAGCTTTCTTT	NA	15	TRBV29-1	TRBJ1-1	NA
CASSLEHSRTEAFF	TGCGCCAGCAGCTTGGAGCACAGTAGGACTGAAGCTTTCTTT	NA	14	TRBV5-1	TRBJ1-1	NA
CASTEGDGTGANVLTF	TGTGCCAGCACCGAGGGGGACGGAACTGGGGCCAACGTCCTGACTTTC	NA	16	TRBV2	TRBJ2-6	NA
CASRNQGSVAFF	TGTGCCAGCAGGAACCAGGGATCTGTAGCTTTCTTT	once	12	TRBV2	TRBJ1-1	NA
CASSTPTGSYNEQFF	TGTGCCAGCAGCACTCCTACAGGCTCCTACAATGAGCAGTTCTTC	NA	15	TRBV7-9	TRBJ2-1	NA